This T cell receptor beta chain was found in a study of blood T cell repertoires in COVID-19. Study background: Donors in the United States, Italy and Spain gave samples during acute or convalescent COVID-19.

TCRdb's table, derived via immunoSEQ multiplex PCR, lists solely in-frame clones and lacks some. The table has around 160,000 clones, around 85% seen once; the top ten hold around 3.1%. In germline, CDR1 is SNHLY, CDR2 FYNNEI. Unmatched junction bases numbered 7, after V lost 4 bases and J lost 4 bases. The CDR3 has 15 amino acids. The sequence was collected from a woman in her thirties or forties with active or convalescent COVID-19. The J gene is TRBJ1-2, the V gene TRBV2, with TRBD1 matching over 9 bases. The sample was peripheral blood. The CDR3 bases are TGTGCCAGCAGTGGGGACAGGGTTAGGGGCTATGGCTACACCTTC. It encodes CASSGDRVRGYGYTF.